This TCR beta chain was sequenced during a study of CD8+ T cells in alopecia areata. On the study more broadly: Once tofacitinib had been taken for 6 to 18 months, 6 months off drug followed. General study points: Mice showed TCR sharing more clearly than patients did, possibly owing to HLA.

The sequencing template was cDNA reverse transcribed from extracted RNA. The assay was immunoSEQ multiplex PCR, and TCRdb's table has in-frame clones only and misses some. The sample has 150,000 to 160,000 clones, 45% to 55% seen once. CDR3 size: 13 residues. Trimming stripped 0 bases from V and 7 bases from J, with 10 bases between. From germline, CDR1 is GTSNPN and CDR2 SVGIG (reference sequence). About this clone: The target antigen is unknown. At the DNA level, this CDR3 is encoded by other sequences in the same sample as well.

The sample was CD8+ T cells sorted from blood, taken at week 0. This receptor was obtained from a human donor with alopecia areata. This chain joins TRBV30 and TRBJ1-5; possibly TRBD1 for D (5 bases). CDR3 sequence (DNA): TGTGCCTGGAGTGTCGGGGGAAGACAGCCCCAGCATTTT. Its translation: CAWSVGGRQPQHF.